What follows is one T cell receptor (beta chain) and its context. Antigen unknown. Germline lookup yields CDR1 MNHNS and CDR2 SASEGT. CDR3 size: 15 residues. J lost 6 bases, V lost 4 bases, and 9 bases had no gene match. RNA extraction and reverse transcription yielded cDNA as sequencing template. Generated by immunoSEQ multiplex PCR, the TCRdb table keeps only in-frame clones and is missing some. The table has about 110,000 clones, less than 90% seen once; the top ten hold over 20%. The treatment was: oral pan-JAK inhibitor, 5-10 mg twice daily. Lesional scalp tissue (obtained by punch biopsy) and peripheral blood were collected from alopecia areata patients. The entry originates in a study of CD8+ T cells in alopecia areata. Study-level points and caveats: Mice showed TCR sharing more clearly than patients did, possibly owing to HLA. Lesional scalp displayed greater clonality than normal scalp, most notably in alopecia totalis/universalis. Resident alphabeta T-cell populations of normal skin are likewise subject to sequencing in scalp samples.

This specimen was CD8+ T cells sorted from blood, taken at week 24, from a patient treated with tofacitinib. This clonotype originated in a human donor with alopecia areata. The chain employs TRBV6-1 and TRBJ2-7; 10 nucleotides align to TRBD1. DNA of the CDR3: TGTGCCAGCAGTGCCCGGGACAGGGGACCGCTCGAGCAGTACTTC. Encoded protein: CASSARDRGPLEQYF.